The present entry profiles one TCR beta chain with its context. This sample was included in a study of cytomegalovirus exposure and HLA in healthy donors. The data were produced by immunoSEQ multiplex PCR, yet TCRdb's version contains in-frame clones alone and is incomplete. The table has some 80,000 clones, about 95% seen once. Sequenced material: PBMCs. The TCR comes from a woman younger than 30 in good health and CMV-seronegative.

CDR3 in amino acids: CASSSGTGGQETQYF. CDR3 nucleotides: TGTGCCAGCAGTTCCGGGACAGGGGGTCAAGAGACCCAGTACTTC. The chain uses TRBV7-9 and TRBJ2-5, with 11 nucleotides matching TRBD1. CDR1 is SEHNR and CDR2 is FQNEAQ in the germline V gene (reference sequence). The junction had 5 bases not matched to a gene; V was cut back by 6 bases and J by 2 bases. CDR3 length equals 15 residues.